Below are 21 T cell receptor beta chains sequenced from a single sample in a study of T cell changes during pregnancy in multiple sclerosis. Profiling relied on immunoSEQ multiplex PCR, and the TCRdb table lists in-frame clones only, not all of them. The table lists 70,000 to 95,000 clones, around 93% of them singletons. Sample: peripheral blood, taken in the third trimester of pregnancy. These receptor sequences come from a female donor with multiple sclerosis, enrolled in a pregnancy study.

The genes are TRBV6-1 and TRBJ2-7; D is unclear. The CDR3 runs 14 residues. V was cut by 2 bases and J by 1 base, with 9 bases left in between. Germline CDR1 is MNHNS and CDR2 is SASEGT. For the CDR3, the DNA is TGTGCCAGCAGTGAACAACGGAGATCCTACGAGCAGTACTTC. This sequence encodes CASSEQRRSYEQYF.

V is TRBV19 and J is TRBJ2-1, with 9 bases aligning to TRBD2. The CDR3 extends over 14 amino acids. Looked up from germline, CDR1 is LNHDA and CDR2 is SQIVND (reference sequence). The trim removed 0 bases at V and 9 bases at J, leaving 3 bases unmatched. This CDR3 reads CASSIEGLAGEQFF. The CDR3 bases are TGTGCCAGTAGTATAGAGGGACTAGCTGGTGAGCAGTTCTTC.

The chain links TRBV28 to TRBJ2-5; TRBD1 aligns across 8 bases. V shed 6 bases and J 5 bases; nucleotides not matched to a gene: 8. The CDR3 length is 14 residues. In germline, CDR1 is MDHEN, CDR2 SYDVKM. The CDR3 spells CASRIQGAGETQYF. DNA for the CDR3: TGTGCCAGCAGAATCCAGGGGGCGGGGGAGACCCAGTACTTC.

The chain links TRBV2 to TRBJ2-7; D is possibly TRBD1 (5 bases). Germline CDR1 and CDR2: SNHLY and FYNNEI. V lost 10 bases and J 2 bases, leaving 21 bases between the germline ends. The CDR3 is 15 amino acids. CDR3 amino acids: CATKLRVQGPYEQYF. The CDR3, as DNA: TGTGCCACGAAGCTTCGTGTGCAGGGCCCCTACGAGCAGTACTTC. The variable domain in full, completed from reference TRBV2 and TRBJ2-7, reads EPEVTQTPSHQVTQMGQEVILRCVPISNHLYFYWYRQILGQKVEFLVSFYNNEISEKSEIFDDQFSVERPDGSNFTLKIRSTKLEDSAMYFCATKLRVQGPYEQYFGPGTRLTVT.

V gene TRBV28 combines with J gene TRBJ2-7; a possible D gene is TRBD2 (5 bases). Trimming stripped 6 bases from V and 3 bases from J, with 6 bases between. The CDR3 consists of 11 residues. Per the germline V gene, CDR1 is MDHEN and CDR2 is SYDVKM. CDR3 amino acids: CASSEGYEQYF. The CDR3 nucleotides are TGTGCCAGCAGCGAGGGCTACGAGCAGTACTTC.

This clone was recorded only once. The CDR3 DNA is TGTGCCAGCAGTTTAAGGGTAGCGAGATCCTACAATGAGCAGTTCTTC. Its protein is CASSLRVARSYNEQFF. The chain is built from TRBV28 and TRBJ2-1, with D perhaps TRBD2 (5 bases). The CDR3 contains 16 residues. Trimming took off 2 bases at V and 1 base at J, with 12 bases between the two ends. Germline V gene lookup returns CDR1 MDHEN and CDR2 SYDVKM.

The rearrangement joins TRBV10-3 to TRBJ2-7; possibly TRBD1 for D (6 bases). Germline V lookup: CDR1 ENHRY, CDR2 SYGVKD. Trimming removed 3 bases at V and 5 bases at J, with 20 bases between. CDR3 length equals 16 residues. This CDR3 is CAISDPGTSGLHEQYF. DNA of the CDR3: TGTGCCATCAGTGATCCCGGGACAAGCGGATTACACGAGCAGTACTTC.

The chain is built from TRBV6-1 and TRBJ1-5; possible D gene TRBD1, 5 bases. This CDR3 comprises 13 residues. Per the germline V gene, CDR1 is MNHNS and CDR2 is SASEGT. V lost 8 bases and J lost 0, with 8 bases in between. In DNA form, the CDR3 reads TGTGCCAGCGACAGAAATAGCAATCAGCCCCAGCATTTT. It yields the protein CASDRNSNQPQHF.

As to this clone: One end of the junction fails to match germline, which may point to a read error. CDR3 nucleotide sequence: TGTGCTAGCAGCTTAGCGGCAACCTACGAGCAGTACTTC. Amino acids: CASSLAATYEQYF. The chain couples TRBV7-7 to TRBJ2-7, with a possible D match to TRBD2 (6 bases). CDR3 length: 13 residues. CDR1 and CDR2 from the germline V gene are SSHAT and FNYEAQ (reference sequence).

The chain combines TRBV5-6 with TRBJ2-7; 10 bases map to TRBD2. The ends lost 1 base at V and 0 bases at J; junction bases unmatched: 7. This CDR3 is built from 17 residues. The germline CDR1 and CDR2 sequences are SGHDT and YYEEEE. The CDR3 is CASSLYTSGTTSYEQYF. The CDR3, as DNA: TGTGCCAGCAGCTTGTACACTAGCGGGACGACCTCCTACGAGCAGTACTTC.

The chain uses TRBV5-6 and TRBJ1-1, with TRBD1 matching 11 bases. The CDR3 consists of 16 residues. Per the germline V gene, CDR1 is SGHDT and CDR2 is YYEEEE. Trimming removed 3 bases from V and 10 bases from J; junction bases left unmatched: 14. CDR3 in DNA: TGTGCCAGCAGCTACCCCGGCCTCTCGGACAGGGGGCGAGCTTTCTTT. Its translation: CASSYPGLSDRGRAFF.

The V and J genes are TRBV29-1 and TRBJ2-3; 10 nucleotides align to TRBD1. Trimming took 5 bases from V and 1 from J; bases not matched to a gene: 3. CDR1 is SQVTM, CDR2 ANQGSEA, per germline. The CDR3 has 14 residues. The DNA for the CDR3 is TGCAGCGTTCGACAGGGGGCTGGCACAGATACGCAGTATTTT. Its translation: CSVRQGAGTDTQYF.

This clone was observed a few times. The chain is built from TRBV9 and TRBJ1-1, with 7 bases that match TRBD1. With V trimmed by 2 bases and J by 11 bases, 3 bases remained unmatched. Per germline, CDR1 SGDLS and CDR2 YYNGEE. This CDR3 spans 11 amino acids. The CDR3 spells CASSVGQEAFF. Here the CDR3 DNA reads TGTGCCAGCAGCGTCGGACAGGAGGCTTTCTTT.

The J gene is TRBJ2-2, the V gene TRBV7-6; D is perhaps TRBD2 (6 bases). The CDR3 consists of 16 residues. Germline V CDR1 and CDR2: SGHVS, FNYEAQ. V lost 1 base, J lost 3 bases, and 12 bases lay in between. CDR3 DNA: TGTGCCAGCAGCTTAGGGGTTAGCGGAGACACCGGGGAGCTGTTTTTT. Translation: CASSLGVSGDTGELFF.

On this clone itself: In the same sample, other DNA sequences code for this CDR3. The V gene is TRBV2, the J gene TRBJ2-7; D gene uncertain. CDR1 is SNHLY and CDR2 is FYNNEI in the germline V gene. Trimming removed 3 bases at V and 3 bases at J, with 6 bases between. The CDR3 spans 12 residues. This CDR3 reads CASSEASYEQYF. CDR3 bases: TGTGCCAGCAGTGAGGCCAGCTACGAGCAGTACTTC.

This chain connects TRBV2 to TRBJ2-3; 7 bases line up with TRBD1. From germline, CDR1 is SNHLY and CDR2 FYNNEI. CDR3 size: 13 residues. The V gene end was trimmed by 4 bases and the J gene end by 6 bases; junction bases not matched to a gene: 4. CDR3 sequence (DNA): TGTGCCAGCAGTGGTGAGGGGGCGGATACGCAGTATTTT. Residues: CASSGEGADTQYF.

V gene TRBV7-9 combines with J gene TRBJ1-1; 9 positions agree with TRBD1. CDR1 and CDR2 (germline): SEHNR, FQNEAQ (reference sequence). The CDR3 consists of 13 residues. V gave up 5 bases and J gave up 6 bases; unmatched junction bases: 4. CDR3 sequence (DNA): TGTGCCAGCAGCGGGACAGGGATTGCTGAAGCTTTCTTT. Amino acids: CASSGTGIAEAFF.

The chain uses TRBV18 and TRBJ2-1; D is perhaps TRBD1 (5 bases). Trimming cost V 3 bases and J 4 bases, with 7 bases left between them. The CDR3 has 13 residues. Germline values: CDR1 KGHSH, CDR2 LQKENI. The CDR3 loop reads CASSPPGYNEQFF. The DNA for the CDR3 is TGTGCCAGCTCACCTCCAGGGTACAATGAGCAGTTCTTC.

The chain combines TRBV27 with TRBJ1-2; 9 bases align to TRBD1. CDR1 and CDR2 (germline): MNHEY, SMNVEV (reference sequence). Germline trimming cut 6 bases from V and 4 bases from J; bases unmatched to any gene: 6. The CDR3 totals 14 residues. The CDR3 sequence: CASSGTGPLYGYTF. CDR3 bases: TGTGCCAGCAGCGGGACAGGGCCCCTCTATGGCTACACCTTC.

The rearrangement links TRBV5-1 to TRBJ2-5, with 7 bases fitting TRBD1. Germline assignment: CDR1 SGHRS and CDR2 YFSETQ. Trimming removed 1 base from V and 2 bases from J; junction bases left unmatched: 5. This CDR3 region has 15 residues. The CDR3 DNA is TGCGCCAGCAGCTTGCATGGGACAGTACAAGAGACCCAGTACTTC. It yields the protein CASSLHGTVQETQYF.

The chain couples TRBV15 to TRBJ1-5, with 9 bases fitting TRBD1. V dropped 6 bases and J dropped 6; count of bases not matched to a gene: 9. The CDR3 is 15 amino acids. Germline V gene sequence: CDR1 LNHNV, CDR2 YYDKDF (reference sequence). CDR3 amino acids: CATRIGQGNGQPQHF. In DNA, the CDR3 is TGTGCCACCAGAATCGGACAGGGGAACGGTCAGCCCCAGCATTTT.